A single sample gave rise to the 21 T cell receptor beta chains below, sequenced in a study of T cell changes during pregnancy in multiple sclerosis. Clones were sequenced by immunoSEQ multiplex PCR, and TCRdb holds only the in-frame ones, with some missing. The table includes 50,000 or so clones, approximately 90% detected once. Sequences were derived from CD8+ T cells from peripheral blood mononuclear cells, sampled after pregnancy. All receptors derive from a female donor with multiple sclerosis, enrolled in a pregnancy study.

The V and J genes are TRBV7-6 and TRBJ2-1; a possible D gene is TRBD2 (6 bases). The ends were cut back, 3 bases at V and 3 bases at J, with 6 bases in the middle. The germline CDR1 and CDR2 sequences are SGHVS and FNYEAQ. The CDR3 loop spans 13 amino acids. The DNA for the CDR3 is TGTGCCAGCAGCTTCGGGGGCTACAATGAGCAGTTCTTC. As protein: CASSFGGYNEQFF.

V and J are TRBV11-2 and TRBJ2-3; tentative D call: TRBD2 (6 bases). The CDR3 length is 15 residues. Germline loops: CDR1 SGHAT, CDR2 FQNNGV. V lost 5 bases and J 4 bases, leaving 16 bases between the germline ends. The CDR3 coding sequence is TGTGCCAGCAGCCCCGGGGCGGGGTTGGCAGATACGCAGTATTTT. Translation: CASSPGAGLADTQYF.

The chain has TRBV4-2 and TRBJ2-3, with D maybe TRBD1 (5 bases). Trimming took 2 bases from V and 4 from J, leaving 13 bases between them. CDR1 is LGHNA, CDR2 YNFKEQ, per germline. The length of the CDR3 is 15 residues. DNA for the CDR3: TGTGCCAGCAGCCAATCTATGGGGCAGGCAGATACGCAGTATTTT. Translated: CASSQSMGQADTQYF.

The genes are TRBV4-1 and TRBJ1-1, with D perhaps TRBD1 (5 bases). The CDR3 covers 16 residues. V shed 1 base and J shed 5 bases, with 17 bases lying between them. Germline CDR1 and CDR2: MGHRA and YSYEKL. The CDR3 sequence is CASSQVARVGWTEAFF. The CDR3 bases are TGCGCCAGCAGCCAAGTTGCCAGGGTGGGATGGACTGAAGCTTTCTTT.

The V call is TRBV4-1, the J call TRBJ1-1; perhaps TRBD1 as D (5 bases). In germline, CDR1 is MGHRA, CDR2 YSYEKL. The CDR3 extends over 13 amino acids. V was cut by 0 bases and J by 8 bases, with 10 bases left in between. CDR3 loop: CASSQDTGGEAFF. The CDR3 DNA sequence: TGCGCCAGCAGCCAAGATACGGGGGGGGAAGCTTTCTTT.

V is TRBV7-2 and J is TRBJ2-3; 9 bases map to TRBD2. The germline CDR1 and CDR2 sequences are SGHTA and FQGNSA. CDR3 size: 16 residues. V lost 6 bases, J lost 4 bases, and 11 bases stayed unmatched. The CDR3 loop reads CASSSRLAEISDTQYF. The CDR3 DNA reads as TGTGCCAGCAGTTCTAGACTAGCGGAGATTTCAGATACGCAGTATTTT.

The chain carries TRBV29-1 and TRBJ1-2, with 7 nucleotides matching TRBD1. V dropped 5 bases and J dropped 5; count of bases not matched to a gene: 11. This CDR3 comprises 14 residues. In germline, CDR1 is SQVTM, CDR2 ANQGSEA. This CDR3 is CSVTTGTAIYGYTF. The CDR3 bases are TGCAGCGTTACGACCGGGACAGCCATTTATGGCTACACCTTC.

The chain combines TRBV5-1 with TRBJ2-1; D unresolved. The CDR3 spans 12 residues. Looked up from germline, CDR1 is SGHRS and CDR2 is YFSETQ. The V gene lost 0 bases and the J gene lost 9 bases, with 7 bases spanning the gap. The CDR3 DNA is TGCGCCAGCAGCTTGGTGAGGTCTGAGCAGTTCTTC. Amino acid sequence: CASSLVRSEQFF. The full variable domain, with the rest looked up from reference TRBV5-1 and TRBJ2-1, is KAGVTQTPRYLIKTRGQQVTLSCSPISGHRSVSWYQQTPGQGLQFLFEYFSETQRNKGNFPGRFSGRQFSNSRSEMNVSTLELGDSALYLCASSLVRSEQFFGPGTRLTVL.

The rearrangement uses TRBV7-9 and TRBJ1-1; D is unresolved. The CDR3 extends over 17 amino acids. Trimming pared 5 bases from V and 4 bases from J, leaving 23 bases between. Germline V gene lookup returns CDR1 SEHNR and CDR2 FQNEAQ (reference sequence). The CDR3 region is CASSPPLSAVPGTEAFF. The CDR3 DNA reads as TGTGCCAGCAGCCCTCCCCTGAGCGCCGTTCCGGGCACTGAAGCTTTCTTT.

This clone was found many times. The gene calls are TRBV9 and TRBJ1-1, with 8 bases lining up with TRBD1. V shed 4 bases and J 4 bases; nucleotides not matched to a gene: 9. The CDR3 length is 15 residues. CDR1 is SGDLS and CDR2 is YYNGEE in the germline V gene. As DNA, the CDR3 is TGTGCCAGCAGCTCACCGACAGGGGTGGCCACTGAAGCTTTCTTT. This translates into CASSSPTGVATEAFF.

This chain joins TRBV5-6 and TRBJ1-1; no clear D gene. Trimming removed 0 bases from V and 11 bases from J, with 8 bases in between. The germline CDR1 and CDR2 sequences are SGHDT and YYEEEE. The CDR3 is 11 residues long. The CDR3 spells CASSLGAAAFF. Written as DNA, the CDR3 is TGTGCCAGCAGCTTGGGCGCGGCTGCTTTCTTT.

The rearrangement uses TRBV27 and TRBJ2-2; D possibly corresponds to TRBD2 (5 bases). Germline V gene lookup returns CDR1 MNHEY and CDR2 SMNVEV (reference sequence). Trimming shortened V by 7 bases and J by 7 bases, and 10 bases separated the two germline ends. This CDR3 spans 12 amino acids. The DNA for the CDR3 is TGTGCCAGCACCGGGGAACACGGGGAGCTGTTTTTT. The encoded protein is CASTGEHGELFF.

The chain links TRBV9 to TRBJ2-3, with 11 bases matching TRBD2. The germline V gene has CDR1 SGDLS and CDR2 YYNGEE. The CDR3 has 16 amino acids. Trimming at V came to 3 bases and at J to 2 bases, leaving 5 bases not matched to a gene. The CDR3 nucleotides are TGTGCCAGCAGCGATGTAGCGGGGGGGCCCACAGATACGCAGTATTTT. It specifies CASSDVAGGPTDTQYF.

V gene TRBV5-1 combines with J gene TRBJ2-5; a weak D match, TRBD2 (6 bases). CDR1 is SGHRS and CDR2 is YFSETQ in the germline V gene. The CDR3 consists of 16 residues. The V end lost 4 bases, the J end lost 1 base, and 17 bases lay between the germline ends. As DNA, the CDR3 is TGCGCCAGCAGCGGACCGCGGGACGGTATCCAAGAGACCCAGTACTTC. Translated, it gives CASSGPRDGIQETQYF.

The chain links TRBV7-9 to TRBJ2-1, with a tentative D call TRBD1 (6 bases). CDR1 and CDR2 (germline): SEHNR, FQNEAQ (reference sequence). Trimming cost V 7 bases and J 5 bases, with 12 bases left between them. The length of the CDR3 is 13 residues. CDR3 residues: CASTWTVNNEQFF. The CDR3 DNA reads TGTGCCAGCACCTGGACAGTAAACAATGAGCAGTTCTTC.

V gene TRBV14 combines with J gene TRBJ1-1; D possibly corresponds to TRBD1 (6 bases). Germline lookup yields CDR1 SGHDN and CDR2 FVKESK. This CDR3 region has 13 residues. With 2 bases removed from V and 7 bases from J, the gap between germline ends came to 11 bases. The CDR3 DNA reads TGTGCCAGCAGCCAACGTACAGGGCTTGAAGCTTTCTTT. Its protein is CASSQRTGLEAFF.

The chain's CDR3 is CASSSPRWTGLNTEAFF. In DNA, the CDR3 is TGTGCCAGCAGCTCGCCCCGCTGGACAGGATTGAACACTGAAGCTTTCTTT. The J gene is TRBJ1-1, the V gene TRBV7-9, with 7 bases matching TRBD1. V dropped 4 bases and J dropped 0; count of bases not matched to a gene: 11. The CDR3 sequence is 17 residues long. Looked up from germline, CDR1 is SEHNR and CDR2 is FQNEAQ (reference sequence).

The chain carries TRBV6-5 and TRBJ1-1; D unclear. The germline CDR1 and CDR2 sequences are MNHEY and SVGAGI. V lost 6 bases and J lost 0, with 8 bases in between. CDR3 length equals 13 residues. CDR3 DNA sequence: TGTGCCAGCAGGTACCAGATGAACACTGAAGCTTTCTTT. Protein product: CASRYQMNTEAFF.

J is TRBJ2-5 and V is TRBV5-4; 7 bases are a match to TRBD1. The CDR3 sequence is 14 residues long. The junction had 10 bases not matched to a gene; V was cut back by 7 bases and J by 4 bases. The germline CDR1 and CDR2 sequences are SGHNT and YYREEE (reference sequence). The CDR3 nucleotides are TGTGCCAGCCAAGACAGGGACGAAGGAGAGACCCAGTACTTC. Encoded protein: CASQDRDEGETQYF.

The V and J genes are TRBV2 and TRBJ2-3; D remains ambiguous. CDR3 size: 12 residues. Trimming took off 8 bases at V and 4 bases at J, with 10 bases between the two ends. The germline V gene encodes CDR1 SNHLY and CDR2 FYNNEI. CDR3: CASVQAPDTQYF. Here the CDR3 DNA reads TGTGCCAGCGTTCAGGCGCCAGATACGCAGTATTTT.

J is TRBJ1-6 and V is TRBV6-1; D not resolved. This CDR3 spans 14 amino acids. Trimming cost V 2 bases and J 8 bases, with 10 bases left between them. CDR1 and CDR2 (germline): MNHNS, SASEGT. This chain's CDR3 is CASSESEEDSPLHF. In nucleotides, the CDR3 is TGTGCCAGCAGTGAATCAGAGGAAGATTCACCCCTCCACTTT.